The 9 T cell receptor beta chains in this list originate from one sample, sequenced in a study of OX40 agonist ivuxolimab in advanced cancers. Using immunoSEQ multiplex PCR, the repertoire was profiled, and TCRdb retains in-frame clones only, with some absent. The sample has about 120,000 clones, 85% to 90% seen once. The material sequenced was CD4+ or CD8+ T cells sorted from blood, taken in a trial of the OX40 agonist ivuxolimab. Receptors originate from an adult with an advanced solid tumor such as melanoma, head and neck, liver or kidney cancer.

The chain carries TRBV27 and TRBJ2-5, with D perhaps being TRBD1 or TRBD2 (5 bases each). With 0 bases removed from V and 4 bases from J, the gap between germline ends came to 9 bases. The CDR3 totals 14 residues. Germline V lookup: CDR1 MNHEY, CDR2 SMNVEV (reference sequence). The CDR3 region has the DNA TGTGCCAGCAGTTTATCGGGGGTTAGAGAGACCCAGTACTTC. Protein sequence: CASSLSGVRETQYF.

This chain uses TRBV6-6 with TRBJ2-7, with TRBD2 identical over 8 bases. The CDR3 is made up of 15 amino acids. J gave up 2 bases and V 8 bases, and 11 bases lay outside the gene matches. Germline values: CDR1 MNHNY, CDR2 SVGAGI (reference sequence). The CDR3 bases are TGTGCCAGCCGCCCGGGGGGGCGGAAAACCTACGAGCAGTACTTC. It codes for CASRPGGRKTYEQYF.

V gene TRBV5-1 combines with J gene TRBJ2-3; D unclear. Trimming cost V 5 bases and J 0 bases, with 10 bases left between them. Germline V gene data show CDR1 as SGHRS and CDR2 as YFSETQ. This CDR3 contains 14 residues. CDR3 loop: CASRMVTSTDTQYF. The CDR3 bases are TGCGCCAGCAGGATGGTTACTAGCACAGATACGCAGTATTTT.

The chain combines TRBV30 with TRBJ2-3; perhaps TRBD2 as D (6 bases). Germline loops: CDR1 GTSNPN, CDR2 SVGIG (reference sequence). The CDR3 totals 12 residues. Trimming stripped 6 bases from V and 2 bases from J, with 9 bases between. CDR3 loop: CACGRDTDTQYF. CDR3 DNA: TGTGCCTGCGGGCGGGACACAGATACGCAGTATTTT. The full variable domain, its missing parts supplied by reference TRBV30 and TRBJ2-3, is SQTIHQWPATLVQPVGSPLSLECTVEGTSNPNLYWYRQAAGRGLQLLFYSVGIGQISSEVPQNLSASRPQDRQFILSSKKLLLSDSGFYLCACGRDTDTQYFGPGTRLTVL.

CDR3 protein: CAWSLLGDTQYF. CDR3 DNA sequence: TGTGCCTGGAGTCTGCTTGGAGATACGCAGTATTTT. The chain couples TRBV30 to TRBJ2-3, with unresolved D. Germline CDR1 reads GTSNPN; CDR2 reads SVGIG (reference sequence). Trimming cost V 2 bases and J 5 bases, with 8 bases left between them. The CDR3 sequence is 12 residues long.

V usage is TRBV9 and J usage is TRBJ2-2; 7 bases align to TRBD1. V lost 3 bases and J lost 1; bases outside the gene matches: 9. CDR3 size: 17 residues. Germline CDR1 and CDR2: SGDLS and YYNGEE. CDR3 in amino acids: CASSALRDSQNTGELFF. The CDR3 DNA is TGTGCCAGCAGCGCCCTCCGGGACAGTCAGAACACCGGGGAGCTGTTTTTT.

The chain carries TRBV5-8 and TRBJ1-5, with D maybe TRBD1 (6 bases). The CDR3 is 16 amino acids. Germline V gene data show CDR1 as SGHTS and CDR2 as YDEGEE. With 4 bases removed from V and 2 bases from J, the gap between germline ends came to 16 bases. The CDR3 sequence: CASSTGTTRGNQPQHF. The CDR3 nucleotides read TGTGCCAGCAGCACGGGGACAACAAGGGGCAATCAGCCCCAGCATTTT.

V usage is TRBV4-3 and J usage is TRBJ2-4, with D tentatively TRBD1 (6 bases). The V end was cut by 1 base, the J end by 1 base, with 11 bases between. The CDR3 runs to 16 residues. Germline-derived CDR1 and CDR2 are LGHNA and YSLEER. In DNA form, the CDR3 reads TGCGCCAGCAGCCAAGCAACAGGGATGGCCAAAAACATTCAGTACTTC. Amino acid sequence: CASSQATGMAKNIQYF.

V and J are TRBV29-1 and TRBJ1-1; D might be TRBD1 (5 bases). CDR1 is SQVTM and CDR2 is ANQGSEA in the germline V gene. The length of the CDR3 is 13 residues. The V end lost 2 bases, the J end lost 1 base, and 8 bases lay between the germline ends. As DNA, the CDR3 is TGCAGCGTTGAAAGACAGACGAACACTGAAGCTTTCTTT. Translated: CSVERQTNTEAFF.